Sequencing of this T cell receptor (beta chain) was carried out in a study of cytomegalovirus exposure and HLA in healthy donors. Study-wide results and caveats: While the bulk of TCR sequences proved rare, some public TCRs turned up in many donors. An analysis was carried out later, and it reportedly showed fewer N-insertions in an Asian-associated ancestry cluster than the roughly 670-donor mean. There were around 160 TCR beta chains listed as cytomegalovirus-associated. Several of the most significant clusters were apparently associated with common viral pathogens in a later analysis.

The CDR3 length is 13 residues. Germline-derived CDR1 and CDR2 are SGHVS and FNYEAQ. V gave up 2 bases and J gave up 6 bases, with 10 bases separating them. Both 60 Vbeta primers and 13 Jbeta primers went into the PCR. Clones were sequenced by immunoSEQ multiplex PCR, and TCRdb holds only the in-frame ones, with some missing. The table records roughly 200,000 clones, about 80% of them present only once. Remarks on this clone: Its antigen remains unidentified.

The chain has TRBV7-6 and TRBJ1-2, with D possibly being TRBD1 (6 bases). The sample consisted of PBMCs. The clonotype was recovered from a woman in her sixties in good health and CMV-seropositive. The CDR3 loop reads CASSLSSGDGYTF. In DNA form, the CDR3 reads TGTGCCAGCAGCTTATCATCAGGGGATGGCTACACCTTC. The full variable domain, in which reference TRBV7-6 and TRBJ1-2 provide the parts outside the CDR3, is GAGVSQSPRYKVTKRGQDVALRCDPISGHVSLYWYRQALGQGPEFLTYFNYEAQQDKSGLPNDRFSAERPEGSISTLTIQRTEQRDSAMYRCASSLSSGDGYTFGSGTRLTVV.